The 21 T cell receptor beta chains below were found in one sample sequenced in a study of blood T cell repertoires in COVID-19. The assay was immunoSEQ multiplex PCR, and TCRdb's table has in-frame clones only and misses some. The data contain roughly 180,000 clones, about four fifths of them seen just once; the ten biggest clones take up 8% to 13%. Specimen: peripheral blood. These TCRs come from a woman aged 40 to 55 with COVID-19, enrolled during active disease.

V gene TRBV5-6 combines with J gene TRBJ1-5; 7 bases align to TRBD1. Trimming at V came to 3 bases and at J to 1 base, leaving 13 bases not matched to a gene. Germline lookup yields CDR1 SGHDT and CDR2 YYEEEE. This CDR3 is 18 amino acids long. CDR3 protein: CASSSGLQGMVSNQPQHF. As DNA, the CDR3 is TGTGCCAGCAGCTCGGGTTTACAGGGGATGGTGAGCAATCAGCCCCAGCATTTT.

This clone was detected many times. The chain employs TRBV9 and TRBJ2-5; perhaps TRBD2 as D (7 bases). V shed 4 bases and J shed 4 bases, with 17 bases lying between them. The germline V gene encodes CDR1 SGDLS and CDR2 YYNGEE. This CDR3 contains 15 residues. CDR3 nucleotides: TGTGCCAGCAGCCCGGGGGGCGCTTGGGGAGAGACCCAGTACTTC. This sequence encodes CASSPGGAWGETQYF. Looking up the rest from reference TRBV9 and TRBJ2-5 gives the full variable domain: DSGVTQTPKHLITATGQRVTLRCSPRSGDLSVYWYQQSLDQGLQFLIQYYNGEERAKGNILERFSAQQFPDLHSELNLSSLELGDSALYFCASSPGGAWGETQYFGPGTRLLVL.

The rearrangement uses TRBV3-1 (or the pseudogene TRBV3-2) and TRBJ1-5; weak D call: TRBD1 (5 bases). V shed 0 bases and J shed 2 bases, with 11 bases lying between them. In germline, CDR1 is LGHDT, CDR2 YNNKEL (reference sequence). CDR3 length equals 16 residues. CDR3 nucleotides: TGTGCCAGCAGCCAAGACAGGGATTTTCGCAATCAGCCCCAGCATTTT. It codes for CASSQDRDFRNQPQHF.

J is TRBJ2-7 and V is TRBV27; D unresolved. This CDR3 comprises 13 residues. V gave up 3 bases and J gave up 1 base, with 7 bases separating them. Germline-derived CDR1 and CDR2 are MNHEY and SMNVEV (reference sequence). The CDR3 nucleotides are TGTGCCAGCAGTTTCTCTATTTCCTACGAGCAGTACTTC. Translated, it gives CASSFSISYEQYF.

V and J are TRBV30 and TRBJ2-1; 7 bases match TRBD2. CDR1 and CDR2 from the germline V gene are GTSNPN and SVGIG (reference sequence). J was trimmed by 7 bases and V by 0 bases; bases with no gene match: 6. The CDR3 covers 14 residues. CDR3 in DNA: TGTGCCTGGAGTGTCTGGCGGGAGACTAATGAGCAGTTCTTC. This encodes CAWSVWRETNEQFF.

The rearrangement joins TRBV30 to TRBJ2-7; 7 bases line up with TRBD2. The CDR3 is 11 amino acids. Germline CDR1 reads GTSNPN; CDR2 reads SVGIG (reference sequence). Trimming took 1 base from V and 7 from J; bases not matched to a gene: 1. CDR3 protein: CAWSEAGEQYF. For the CDR3, the DNA is TGTGCCTGGAGTGAAGCGGGGGAGCAGTACTTC.

The rearrangement links TRBV15 to TRBJ2-1, with TRBD1 matching over 12 bases. The trim removed 1 base at V and 8 bases at J, leaving 6 bases unmatched. Germline V lookup: CDR1 LNHNV, CDR2 YYDKDF (reference sequence). The CDR3 length is 16 residues. The CDR3 DNA follows: TGTGCCACCAGCAGAGCCCCGGGACAGGGGGCCGATGAGCAGTTCTTC. It is translated as CATSRAPGQGADEQFF.

J is TRBJ1-4 and V is TRBV10-3; D is possibly TRBD1 (5 bases). Germline CDR1 ENHRY, CDR2 SYGVKD. The CDR3 totals 12 residues. The ends were cut back, 2 bases at V and 11 bases at J, with 9 bases in the middle. The CDR3 region has the DNA TGTGCCATCAGTGAGGGGGAGGGGAAACTGTTTTTT. Residues: CAISEGEGKLFF.

The J gene is TRBJ1-5, the V gene TRBV25-1; D uncertain. From germline, CDR1 is MGHDK and CDR2 SYGVNS. Between the trimmed V and J ends, which lost 4 bases and 0 bases, there was a span of 7 bases. This CDR3 comprises 14 residues. This CDR3 reads CASSAGNSNQPQHF. The CDR3 DNA is TGTGCCAGCAGTGCCGGGAATAGCAATCAGCCCCAGCATTTT.

This chain connects TRBV18 to TRBJ2-5, with TRBD1 identical over 7 bases. The CDR3 runs to 15 residues. The germline V gene has CDR1 KGHSH and CDR2 LQKENI. Unmatched junction bases numbered 6, after V lost 2 bases and J lost 3 bases. The CDR3: CASSPSLQGKETQYF. The CDR3 nucleotides read TGTGCCAGCTCACCATCATTACAGGGGAAAGAGACCCAGTACTTC.

In regard to this clone: Other DNA variants within this sample encode the same CDR3. The gene calls are TRBV5-1 and TRBJ1-5, with unresolved D. Germline V gene lookup returns CDR1 SGHRS and CDR2 YFSETQ. Trimming cost V 0 bases and J 2 bases, with 3 bases left between them. CDR3 size: 13 residues. CDR3 sequence reads: CASSLAGNQPQHF. CDR3 in DNA: TGCGCCAGCAGCTTGGCTGGCAATCAGCCCCAGCATTTT.

The chain couples TRBV6-6 to TRBJ1-5; no definite D call. The germline CDR1 and CDR2 sequences are MNHNY and SVGAGI (reference sequence). Trimming took 5 bases from V and 4 from J, leaving 21 bases between them. The CDR3 runs 17 residues. For the CDR3, the DNA is TGTGCCAGCAGTCCATACGGGGAGGGCTATGGAAATCAGCCCCAGCATTTT. This encodes CASSPYGEGYGNQPQHF.

The chain combines TRBV7-9 with TRBJ2-2; D call uncertain. There are 17 residues in the CDR3. The V gene lost 5 bases and the J gene lost 4 bases, with 20 bases spanning the gap. Germline V gene lookup returns CDR1 SEHNR and CDR2 FQNEAQ (reference sequence). As DNA, the CDR3 is TGTGCCAGCAGCCTACCCGGATGGCAGGCTACCACCGGGGAGCTGTTTTTT. This encodes CASSLPGWQATTGELFF.

The CDR3 loop is CATRTLTPLTSGSVETQYF. The CDR3 DNA follows: TGTGCCACCAGGACCCTAACACCCCTTACTAGCGGGAGTGTAGAGACCCAGTACTTC. The chain joins TRBV15 to TRBJ2-5; 11 positions match TRBD2. Germline CDR1 LNHNV, CDR2 YYDKDF (reference sequence). After removal of 6 bases from V and 4 bases from J, the junction contained 19 bases not matched to a gene. The CDR3 is 19 amino acids.

The chain joins TRBV20-1 to TRBJ2-7, with 7 bases fitting TRBD2. V was clipped by 3 bases and J by 5 bases; unmatched bases: 19. The germline CDR1 and CDR2 sequences are DFQATT and SNEGSKA (reference sequence). This CDR3 is built from 17 residues. This CDR3 is CSASALRERDRGDEQYF. Written as DNA, the CDR3 is TGCAGTGCTAGTGCGTTAAGAGAGCGGGACCGGGGGGACGAGCAGTACTTC.

The chain couples TRBV10-1 to TRBJ2-1, with 7 bases that match TRBD2. CDR1 and CDR2 from the germline V gene are WNHNN and SYGVQD (reference sequence). The CDR3 length is 19 residues. Unmatched junction bases numbered 18, after V lost 0 bases and J lost 7 bases. The CDR3 is CASSESLTLGRESWNEQFF. CDR3 sequence (DNA): TGCGCCAGCAGTGAGTCGTTGACGTTGGGGCGGGAGTCTTGGAATGAGCAGTTCTTC.

The chain recombines TRBV2 with TRBJ1-2; D is uncertain. CDR3 length: 13 residues. The V end lost 7 bases, the J end lost 4 bases, and 13 bases lay between the germline ends. Germline V gene sequence: CDR1 SNHLY, CDR2 FYNNEI. The CDR3 here is CASKEFPTYGYTF. The CDR3 DNA sequence: TGTGCCAGCAAGGAGTTCCCAACCTATGGCTACACCTTC.

This clone was seen just once. The V call is TRBV9, the J call TRBJ2-1, with 9 nucleotides matching TRBD2. From germline, CDR1 is SGDLS and CDR2 YYNGEE. The V and J ends lost 0 bases and 0 bases, in that order; junction bases with no gene match: 7. The CDR3 contains 18 residues. This CDR3 is CASSVGLAVRSSYNEQFF. The CDR3 DNA follows: TGTGCCAGCAGCGTAGGACTAGCGGTCAGGAGCTCCTACAATGAGCAGTTCTTC.

The V call is TRBV5-6, the J call TRBJ2-7; 10 nucleotides match TRBD1. The germline V gene has CDR1 SGHDT and CDR2 YYEEEE. The CDR3 consists of 13 residues. After removal of 5 bases from V and 6 bases from J, the junction contained 5 bases not matched to a gene. The CDR3 loop is CASRSTGGTEQYF. The CDR3 DNA is TGTGCCAGCAGATCGACAGGGGGCACCGAGCAGTACTTC.

The chain joins TRBV10-2 to TRBJ2-6, with TRBD2 as a possible D gene (5 bases). The CDR3 is made up of 16 amino acids. The V gene lost 4 bases and the J gene lost 0 bases, with 10 bases spanning the gap. Germline CDR1 reads WSHSY; CDR2 reads SAAADI. As DNA, the CDR3 is TGCGCCAGCAGTGCCGAGGGTTACTCTGGGGCCAACGTCCTGACTTTC. It codes for CASSAEGYSGANVLTF.

This clone was recorded once. Here the CDR3 reads CASSHGDRLKYNEQFF. The CDR3 region has the DNA TGCGCCAGCAGCCATGGAGACCGATTAAAGTACAATGAGCAGTTCTTC. J is TRBJ2-1 and V is TRBV4-1; D unresolved. CDR1 is MGHRA and CDR2 is YSYEKL in the germline V gene. V was clipped by 3 bases and J by 4 bases, with 16 bases between them. The CDR3 runs to 16 residues.